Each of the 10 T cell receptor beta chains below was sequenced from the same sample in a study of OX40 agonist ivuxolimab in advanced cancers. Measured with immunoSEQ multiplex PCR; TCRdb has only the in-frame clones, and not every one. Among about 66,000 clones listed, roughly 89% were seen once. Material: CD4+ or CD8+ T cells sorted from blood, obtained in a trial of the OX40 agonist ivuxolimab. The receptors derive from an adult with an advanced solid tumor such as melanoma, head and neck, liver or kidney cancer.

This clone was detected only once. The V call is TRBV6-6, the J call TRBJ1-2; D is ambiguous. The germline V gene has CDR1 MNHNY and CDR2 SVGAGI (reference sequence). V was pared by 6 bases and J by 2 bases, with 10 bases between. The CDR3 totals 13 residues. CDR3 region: CASRTDRNYGYTF. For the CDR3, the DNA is TGTGCCAGCAGGACCGACCGAAACTATGGCTACACCTTC.

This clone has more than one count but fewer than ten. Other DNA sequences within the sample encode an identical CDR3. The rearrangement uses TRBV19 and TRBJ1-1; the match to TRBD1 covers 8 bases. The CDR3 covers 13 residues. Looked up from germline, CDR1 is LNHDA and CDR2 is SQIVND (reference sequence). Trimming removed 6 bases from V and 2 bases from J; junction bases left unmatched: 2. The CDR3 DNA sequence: TGTGCCAGTAGAGACAGGGGAAACACTGAAGCTTTCTTT. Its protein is CASRDRGNTEAFF. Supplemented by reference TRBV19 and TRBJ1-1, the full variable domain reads DGGITQSPKYLFRKEGQNVTLSCEQNLNHDAMYWYRQDPGQGLRLIYYSQIVNDFQKGDIAEGYSVSREKKESFPLTVTSAQKNPTAFYLCASRDRGNTEAFFGQGTRLTVV.

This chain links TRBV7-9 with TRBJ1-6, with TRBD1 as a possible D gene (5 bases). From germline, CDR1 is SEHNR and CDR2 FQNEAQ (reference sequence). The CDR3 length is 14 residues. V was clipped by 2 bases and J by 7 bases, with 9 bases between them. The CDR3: CASSLFGANSPLHF. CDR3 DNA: TGTGCCAGCAGCTTATTCGGGGCCAATTCACCCCTCCACTTT.

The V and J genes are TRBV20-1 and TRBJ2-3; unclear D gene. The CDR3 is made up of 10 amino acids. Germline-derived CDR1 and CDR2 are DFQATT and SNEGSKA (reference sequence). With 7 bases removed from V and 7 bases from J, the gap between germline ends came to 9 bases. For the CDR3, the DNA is TGCAGTGGGCAAAAAAATACGCAGTATTTT. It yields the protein CSGQKNTQYF.

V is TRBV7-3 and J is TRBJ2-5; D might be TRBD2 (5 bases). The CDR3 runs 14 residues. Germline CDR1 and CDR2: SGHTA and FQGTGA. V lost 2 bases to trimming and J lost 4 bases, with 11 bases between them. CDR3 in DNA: TGTGCCAGCAGCTTACGGAGTGGAGGAGAGACCCAGTACTTC. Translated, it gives CASSLRSGGETQYF.

The DNA of the CDR3 is TGTGCCAACGAGTCCCCGACAGACCAAGAGACCCAGTACTTC. Its protein product is CANESPTDQETQYF. The J gene is TRBJ2-5, the V gene TRBV7-9, with D tentatively TRBD1 (5 bases). Trimming removed 10 bases from V and 0 bases from J, with 15 bases in between. Germline-derived CDR1 and CDR2 are SEHNR and FQNEAQ (reference sequence). The CDR3 covers 14 residues.

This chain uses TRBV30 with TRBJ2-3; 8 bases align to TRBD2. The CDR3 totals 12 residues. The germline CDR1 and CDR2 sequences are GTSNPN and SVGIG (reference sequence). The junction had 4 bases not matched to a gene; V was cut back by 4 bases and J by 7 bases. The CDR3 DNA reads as TGTGCCTGGACTCCGGGAGGGAATACGCAGTATTTT. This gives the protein CAWTPGGNTQYF. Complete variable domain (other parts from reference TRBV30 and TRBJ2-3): SQTIHQWPATLVQPVGSPLSLECTVEGTSNPNLYWYRQAAGRGLQLLFYSVGIGQISSEVPQNLSASRPQDRQFILSSKKLLLSDSGFYLCAWTPGGNTQYFGPGTRLTVL.

The CDR3, as DNA: TGTGCCAGCAGTTCGGAAGTTAAGCACAATGAGCAGTTCTTC. This sequence encodes CASSSEVKHNEQFF. The chain joins TRBV6-6 to TRBJ2-1, with unresolved D. Germline values: CDR1 MNHNY, CDR2 SVGAGI (reference sequence). The CDR3 loop spans 14 amino acids. The V end lost 4 bases, the J end lost 5 bases, and 12 bases lay between the germline ends.

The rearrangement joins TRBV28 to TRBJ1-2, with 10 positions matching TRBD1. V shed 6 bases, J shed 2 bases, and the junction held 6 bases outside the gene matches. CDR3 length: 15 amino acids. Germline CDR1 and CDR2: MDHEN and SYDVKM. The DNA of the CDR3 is TGTGCCAGCAGAGACAGACAGGGGGCAAACTATGGCTACACCTTC. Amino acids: CASRDRQGANYGYTF.

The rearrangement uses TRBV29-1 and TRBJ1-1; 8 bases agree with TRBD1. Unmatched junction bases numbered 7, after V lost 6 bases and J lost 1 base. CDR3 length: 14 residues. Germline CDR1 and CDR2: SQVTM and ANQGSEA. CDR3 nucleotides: TGCAGCGTCGCCAGTACAGGGGGGAACACTGAAGCTTTCTTT. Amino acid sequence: CSVASTGGNTEAFF.